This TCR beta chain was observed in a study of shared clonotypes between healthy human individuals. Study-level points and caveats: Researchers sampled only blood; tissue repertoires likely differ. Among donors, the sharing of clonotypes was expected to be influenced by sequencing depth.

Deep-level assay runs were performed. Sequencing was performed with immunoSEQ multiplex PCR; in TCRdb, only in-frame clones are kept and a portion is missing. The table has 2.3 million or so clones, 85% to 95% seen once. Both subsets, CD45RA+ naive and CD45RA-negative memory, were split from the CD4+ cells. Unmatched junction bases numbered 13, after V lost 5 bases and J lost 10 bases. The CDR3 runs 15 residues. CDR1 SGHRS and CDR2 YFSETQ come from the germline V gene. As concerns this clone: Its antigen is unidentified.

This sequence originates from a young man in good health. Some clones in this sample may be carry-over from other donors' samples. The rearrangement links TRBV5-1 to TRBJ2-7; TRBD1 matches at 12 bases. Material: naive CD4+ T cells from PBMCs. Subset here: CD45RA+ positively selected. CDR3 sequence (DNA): TGCGCCAGCAGTCGCACCGGGACAGGGGGCGCGGGCCAGTACTTC. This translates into CASSRTGTGGAGQYF.